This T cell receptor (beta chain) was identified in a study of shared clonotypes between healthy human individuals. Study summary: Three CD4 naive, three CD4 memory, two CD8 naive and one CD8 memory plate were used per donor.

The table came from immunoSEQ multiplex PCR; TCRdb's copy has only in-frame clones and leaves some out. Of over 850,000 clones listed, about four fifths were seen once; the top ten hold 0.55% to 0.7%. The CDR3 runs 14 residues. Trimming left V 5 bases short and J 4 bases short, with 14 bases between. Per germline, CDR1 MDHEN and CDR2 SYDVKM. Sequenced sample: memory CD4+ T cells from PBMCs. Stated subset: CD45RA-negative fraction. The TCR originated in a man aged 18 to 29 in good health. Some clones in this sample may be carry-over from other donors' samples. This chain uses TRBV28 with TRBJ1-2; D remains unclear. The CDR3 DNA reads TGTGCCAGCAGTAAATCCCACGTCCCCTATGGCTACACCTTC. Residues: CASSKSHVPYGYTF.